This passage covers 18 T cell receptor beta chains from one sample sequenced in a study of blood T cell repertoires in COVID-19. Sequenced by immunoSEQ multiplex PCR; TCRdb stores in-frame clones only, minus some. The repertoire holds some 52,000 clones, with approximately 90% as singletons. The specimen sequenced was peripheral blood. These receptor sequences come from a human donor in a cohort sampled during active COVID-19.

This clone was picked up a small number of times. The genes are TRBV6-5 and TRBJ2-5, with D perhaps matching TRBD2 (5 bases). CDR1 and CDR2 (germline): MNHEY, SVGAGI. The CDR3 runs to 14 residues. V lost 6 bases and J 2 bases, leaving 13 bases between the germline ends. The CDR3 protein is CASSYSRAQETQYF. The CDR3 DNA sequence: TGTGCCAGCAGCTATTCGAGGGCACAAGAGACCCAGTACTTC.

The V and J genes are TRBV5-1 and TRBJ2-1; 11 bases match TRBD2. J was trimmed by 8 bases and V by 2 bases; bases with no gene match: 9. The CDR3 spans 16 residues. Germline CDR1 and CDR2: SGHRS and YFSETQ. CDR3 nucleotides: TGCGCCAGCAGCTTTCTCCCGGGACTAGCGGTTGATGAGCAGTTCTTC. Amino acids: CASSFLPGLAVDEQFF.

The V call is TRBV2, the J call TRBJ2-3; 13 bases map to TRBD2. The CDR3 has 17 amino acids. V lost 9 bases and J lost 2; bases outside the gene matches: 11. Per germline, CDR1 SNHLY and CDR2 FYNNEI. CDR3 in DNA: TGTGCCAGACCCCCATCGGGACTAGCGGGAACCACAGATACGCAGTATTTT. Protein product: CARPPSGLAGTTDTQYF.

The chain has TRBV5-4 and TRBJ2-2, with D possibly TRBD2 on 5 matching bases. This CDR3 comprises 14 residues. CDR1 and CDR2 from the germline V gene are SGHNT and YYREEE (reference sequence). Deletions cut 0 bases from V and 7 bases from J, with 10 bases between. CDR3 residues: CASSLGLAGGELFF. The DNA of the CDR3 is TGTGCCAGCAGCTTGGGACTGGCGGGCGGGGAGCTGTTTTTT.

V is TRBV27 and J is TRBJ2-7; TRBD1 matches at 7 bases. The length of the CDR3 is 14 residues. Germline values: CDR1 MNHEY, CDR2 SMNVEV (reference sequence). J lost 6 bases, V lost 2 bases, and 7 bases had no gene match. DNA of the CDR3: TGTGCCAGCAGTTTAATGGACAGGCGAGCCGAGCAGTACTTC. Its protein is CASSLMDRRAEQYF.

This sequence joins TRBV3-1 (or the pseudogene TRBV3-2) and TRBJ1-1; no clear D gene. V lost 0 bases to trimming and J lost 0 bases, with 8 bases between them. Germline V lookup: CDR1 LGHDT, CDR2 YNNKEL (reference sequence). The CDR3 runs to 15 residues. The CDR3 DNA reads TGTGCCAGCAGCCAAGATCCCAGAATGAACACTGAAGCTTTCTTT. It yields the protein CASSQDPRMNTEAFF.

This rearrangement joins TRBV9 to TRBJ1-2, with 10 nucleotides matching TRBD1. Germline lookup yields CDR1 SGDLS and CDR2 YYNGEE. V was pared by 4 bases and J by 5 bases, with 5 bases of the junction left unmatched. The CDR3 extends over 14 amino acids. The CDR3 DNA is TGTGCCAGCAGCCGACAGGGGGCAGGATATGGCTACACCTTC. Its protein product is CASSRQGAGYGYTF.

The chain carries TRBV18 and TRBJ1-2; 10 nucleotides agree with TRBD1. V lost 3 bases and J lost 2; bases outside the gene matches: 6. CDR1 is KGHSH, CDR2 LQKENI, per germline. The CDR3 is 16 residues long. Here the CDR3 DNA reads TGTGCCAGCTCACCTTCCCGACAGGGGGCGAACTATGGCTACACCTTC. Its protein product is CASSPSRQGANYGYTF. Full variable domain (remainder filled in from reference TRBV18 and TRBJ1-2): NAGVMQNPRHLVRRRGQEARLRCSPMKGHSHVYWYRQLPEEGLKFMVYLQKENIIDESGMPKERFSAEFPKEGPSILRIQQVVRGDSAAYFCASSPSRQGANYGYTFGSGTRLTVV.

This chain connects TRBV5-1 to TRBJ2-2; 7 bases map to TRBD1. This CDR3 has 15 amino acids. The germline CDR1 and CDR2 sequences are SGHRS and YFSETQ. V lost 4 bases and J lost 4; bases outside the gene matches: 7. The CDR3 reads CASSLARGITGELFF. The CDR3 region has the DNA TGCGCCAGCAGCCTGGCCAGGGGGATCACCGGGGAGCTGTTTTTT.

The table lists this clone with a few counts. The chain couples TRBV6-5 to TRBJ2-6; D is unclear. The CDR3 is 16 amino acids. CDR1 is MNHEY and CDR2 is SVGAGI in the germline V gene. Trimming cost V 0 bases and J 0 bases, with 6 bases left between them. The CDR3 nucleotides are TGTGCCAGCAGTTACTCGGTGGCCTCTGGGGCCAACGTCCTGACTTTC. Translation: CASSYSVASGANVLTF.

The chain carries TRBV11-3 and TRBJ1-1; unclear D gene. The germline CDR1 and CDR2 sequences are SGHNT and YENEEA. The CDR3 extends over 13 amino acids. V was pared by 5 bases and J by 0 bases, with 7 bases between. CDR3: CASSVGVNTEAFF. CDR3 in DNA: TGTGCCAGCAGCGTCGGAGTGAACACTGAAGCTTTCTTT.

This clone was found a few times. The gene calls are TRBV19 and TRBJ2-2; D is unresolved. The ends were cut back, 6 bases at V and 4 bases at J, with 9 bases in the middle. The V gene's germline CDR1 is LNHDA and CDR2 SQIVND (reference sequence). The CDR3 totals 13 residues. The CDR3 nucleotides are TGTGCCAGTAGGACGGGTTTCACCGGGGAGCTGTTTTTT. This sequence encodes CASRTGFTGELFF.

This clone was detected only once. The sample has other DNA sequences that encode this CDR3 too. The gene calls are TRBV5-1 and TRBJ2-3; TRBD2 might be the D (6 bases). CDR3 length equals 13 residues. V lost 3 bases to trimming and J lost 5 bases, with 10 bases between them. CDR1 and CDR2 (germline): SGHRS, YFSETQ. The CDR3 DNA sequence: TGCGCCAGCAGCTCCGGGGGTGAAGATACGCAGTATTTT. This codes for CASSSGGEDTQYF.

The DNA of the CDR3 is TGCAGTGCTAGTAGGGGGGGCCCCAAAGACGAGCAGTACTTC. Its protein is CSASRGGPKDEQYF. This chain connects TRBV20-1 to TRBJ2-7; weak D call: TRBD2 (7 bases). The CDR3 runs 14 residues. V lost 3 bases and J lost 5, with 17 bases in between. Germline loops: CDR1 DFQATT, CDR2 SNEGSKA (reference sequence).

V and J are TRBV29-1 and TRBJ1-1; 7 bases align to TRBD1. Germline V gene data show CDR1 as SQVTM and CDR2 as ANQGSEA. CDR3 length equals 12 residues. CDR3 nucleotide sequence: TGCAGAGTACAACAGGGGAGTGCTGAAGCTTTCTTT. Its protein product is CRVQQGSAEAFF.

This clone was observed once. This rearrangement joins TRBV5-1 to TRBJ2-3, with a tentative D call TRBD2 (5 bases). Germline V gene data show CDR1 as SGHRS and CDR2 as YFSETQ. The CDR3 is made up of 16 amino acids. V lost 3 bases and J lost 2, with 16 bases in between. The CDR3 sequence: CASSSGLLGDTDTQYF. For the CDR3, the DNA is TGCGCCAGCAGCTCCGGACTTTTAGGAGACACAGATACGCAGTATTTT.

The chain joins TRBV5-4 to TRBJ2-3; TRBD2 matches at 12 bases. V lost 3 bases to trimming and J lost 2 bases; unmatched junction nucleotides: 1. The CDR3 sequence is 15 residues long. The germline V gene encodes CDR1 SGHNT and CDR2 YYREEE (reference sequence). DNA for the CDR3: TGTGCCAGCAGCTCTAGCGGGAGGGCCACAGATACGCAGTATTTT. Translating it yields CASSSSGRATDTQYF.

The CDR3 spells CASSVSLTSGGARTDTQYF. The CDR3 DNA follows: TGTGCCAGCAGCGTCTCTCTGACTAGCGGGGGGGCCCGCACAGATACGCAGTATTTT. The chain has TRBV7-6 and TRBJ2-3, with 14 nucleotides matching TRBD2. The CDR3 length is 19 residues. J was trimmed by 1 base and V by 5 bases; bases with no gene match: 11. Germline V lookup: CDR1 SGHVS, CDR2 FNYEAQ.